A single T cell receptor (beta chain) is shown here with its context. This clone was observed a few times. The antigen it recognizes is unknown. Base qualities are not at hand, and no much larger clone is one base apart. Trimming accounts for 6 bases at V and 6 bases at J, while the number of junction bases matched to no gene is 4. Taken from the germline V gene, the CDR1 and CDR2 loops are MDHEN and SYDVKM. From the cysteine up to the phenylalanine, the CDR3 has a length of 12 residues. Only the CDR3 DNA is retained, 36 bases long and in frame from the first base. In this study, focal radiation therapy paired with CTLA-4 blockade (ipilimumab) was tested in patients who had chemo-refractory metastatic non-small-cell lung cancer. This sample stems from a study of radiotherapy plus CTLA-4 blockade in lung cancer (dated by TCRdb to the late 2010s). Regarding the complete study: Objective responses occurred in 18% of enrolled patients, and over 30% achieved disease control.

Library prep was done by the immunoSEQ multiplex PCR assay. TCRdb re-hosts the immuneACCESS table, in-frame sequences only. Its copies lack some clones; in the studies checked, an unresolved V gene accounts for under half of them, and the cause for the rest is not known. The sample profile shows tens of thousands of clones; 72% of them were found once. Roughly 8% of the sample lies in the top ten. On the study overall, not on this receptor specifically: After treatment with radiotherapy and ipilimumab, TCR clones that came from tumors expanded in the peripheral blood. Early dynamic changes in blood T cell clones, together with increased serum interferon-beta after radiation, were reported as the strongest predictors of response.

This specimen was peripheral blood, taken from a patient treated with radiotherapy plus ipilimumab. This TCR derives from a human donor with non-small cell lung cancer whose response to radiotherapy plus ipilimumab could not be evaluated. The chain is encoded by TRBV28 joined to TRBJ2-7; TRBD1 matches 8 bases in the middle. The DNA sequence is as follows: TGTGCCAGCAGCCTTGGGACAGGCGAGCAGTACTTC. This gives the protein CASSLGTGEQYF. Beyond the CDR3, the reference TRBV28 and TRBJ2-7 genes provide the residues; the full variable domain reads: DVKVTQSSRYLVKRTGEKVFLECVQDMDHENMFWYRQDPGLGLRLIYFSYDVKMKEKGDIPEGYSVSREKKERFSLILESASTNQTSMYLCASSLGTGEQYFGPGTRLTVT.